The 6 T cell receptor beta chains below all came from one sample that was sequenced in a study of cytomegalovirus exposure and HLA in healthy donors. This PCR relied on a set of 60 Vbeta primers and 13 Jbeta primers. Sequencing used immunoSEQ multiplex PCR; TCRdb keeps in-frame clones, though not all of them. The sample holds approximately 59,000 clones; approximately 82% are singletons and the top ten take under 3%. The specimen was PBMCs. These receptors were taken from a girl aged 10 to 17 in good health and CMV-seropositive.

V and J are TRBV5-1 and TRBJ2-1; maybe TRBD2 (5 bases). V was shortened by 0 bases and J by 4 bases, with 11 bases between the two germline ends. Germline assignment: CDR1 SGHRS and CDR2 YFSETQ. This CDR3 contains 15 residues. The CDR3 loop reads CASSLVGVSYNEQFF. The CDR3 nucleotides are TGCGCCAGCAGCTTGGTCGGGGTCTCTTACAATGAGCAGTTCTTC.

The V gene is TRBV20-1, the J gene TRBJ2-3; D is ambiguous. The CDR3 has 11 amino acids. Trimming took off 6 bases at V and 4 bases at J, with 8 bases between the two ends. Germline V CDR1 and CDR2: DFQATT, SNEGSKA (reference sequence). The CDR3 nucleotides are TGCAGTGCCCCGTCGGCAGATACGCAGTATTTT. Translating gives CSAPSADTQYF.

This chain connects TRBV14 to TRBJ2-2; 7 bases agree with TRBD2. This CDR3 has 18 amino acids. Trimming cost V 3 bases and J 5 bases; bases outside gene matches: 15. Looked up from germline, CDR1 is SGHDN and CDR2 is FVKESK. CDR3 sequence: CASSHPPAREGGTGELFF. In nucleotides, the CDR3 is TGTGCCAGCAGCCATCCGCCGGCGAGGGAGGGAGGTACCGGGGAGCTGTTTTTT.

The chain links TRBV7-6 to TRBJ2-1; D is unresolved. Trimming cost V 4 bases and J 8 bases, with 27 bases left between them. Looked up from germline, CDR1 is SGHVS and CDR2 is FNYEAQ. The CDR3 has 18 amino acids. The DNA of the CDR3 is TGTGCCAGCAGCTCTCACCCCCCAGGTAGTGCCTCATTACATGAGCAGTTCTTC. Amino acid sequence: CASSSHPPGSASLHEQFF.

The genes are TRBV4-1 and TRBJ2-2; TRBD2 matches at 7 bases. The CDR3 spans 17 residues. V shed 4 bases, J shed 2 bases, and the junction held 10 bases outside the gene matches. Germline CDR1 MGHRA, CDR2 YSYEKL. CDR3: CASSPTVGGTNTGELFF. The CDR3 DNA follows: TGCGCCAGCAGCCCCACAGTCGGGGGGACTAACACCGGGGAGCTGTTTTTT.

The genes are TRBV28 and TRBJ2-5, with D perhaps matching TRBD1 (5 bases). There are 16 residues in the CDR3. The V end was cut by 6 bases, the J end by 4 bases, with 21 bases between. Looked up from germline, CDR1 is MDHEN and CDR2 is SYDVKM. The CDR3 DNA reads as TGTGCCAGCAGCAGTATGGCCATGGCAGGGCTAGAGACCCAGTACTTC. This translates into CASSSMAMAGLETQYF.